The 28 T cell receptor beta chains presented below share a single source sample, sequenced in a study of response to subunit inactivated influenza vaccine. MiXCR was run by TCRdb on the RT-PCR reads, yielding one entry per CDR3 protein. The sample lists about 700,000 distinct CDR3 sequences, around 13% occurring once. Sequenced here: PBMCs from blood, sampled 14 to 15 days before vaccination. Every receptor here comes from a man aged 45-65 years who received an inactivated influenza vaccine.

The genes are TRBV4-1 and TRBJ2-7, with TRBD1 identical over 8 bases. The CDR3 consists of 14 residues. CDR1 MGHRA and CDR2 YSYEKL come from the germline V gene. V gave up 2 bases and J gave up 4 bases; unmatched junction bases: 4. The chain's CDR3 is CASSQKTGGYEQYF. The CDR3 DNA reads as TGCGCCAGCAGCCAAAAAACAGGGGGATACGAGCAGTACTTC.

The sample holds a few counts of this clonotype. The rearrangement links TRBV5-1 to TRBJ1-1; a weak D match, TRBD1 (6 bases). CDR1 is SGHRS, CDR2 YFSETQ, per germline. Trimming removed 0 bases from V and 0 bases from J, with 9 bases in between. This CDR3 comprises 15 residues. CDR3 loop: CASSLAEGVNTEAFF. CDR3 nucleotide sequence: TGCGCCAGCAGCTTGGCGGAGGGGGTGAACACTGAAGCTTTCTTT. The full variable domain, rest sourced from reference TRBV5-1 and TRBJ1-1, is KAGVTQTPRYLIKTRGQQVTLSCSPISGHRSVSWYQQTPGQGLQFLFEYFSETQRNKGNFPGRFSGRQFSNSRSEMNVSTLELGDSALYLCASSLAEGVNTEAFFGQGTRLTVV.

This clonotype was detected only a few times. The rearrangement joins TRBV5-1 to TRBJ2-6; tentatively, D is TRBD1 (7 bases). This CDR3 spans 16 amino acids. CDR1 SGHRS and CDR2 YFSETQ come from the germline V gene. Trimming left V 6 bases short and J 0 bases short, with 13 bases between. CDR3 nucleotide sequence: TGCGCCAGCATGGAGGGGGCTGGCTCTGGGGCCAACGTCCTGACTTTC. As protein: CASMEGAGSGANVLTF.

This clonotype came up a few times. V gene TRBV5-1 combines with J gene TRBJ2-5; 7 positions agree with TRBD1. The CDR3 sequence is 15 residues long. V lost 3 bases to trimming and J lost 1 base; unmatched junction nucleotides: 6. The germline gives CDR1 SGHRS, CDR2 YFSETQ. In nucleotides, the CDR3 is TGCGCCAGCAGCTCCCAACAGGGGCCCCAAGAGACCCAGTACTTC. Translated, it gives CASSSQQGPQETQYF.

The chain joins TRBV6-1 to TRBJ2-7; 7 bases are shared with TRBD1. CDR1 is MNHNS and CDR2 is SASEGT in the germline V gene. V was pared by 6 bases and J by 3 bases, with 11 bases of the junction left unmatched. The CDR3 runs to 15 residues. CDR3 region: CASSPLRTGHYEQYF. The CDR3 region has the DNA TGTGCCAGCAGCCCACTTCGGACAGGCCACTACGAGCAGTACTTC.

This clonotype was observed at least ten times. The chain recombines TRBV4-3 with TRBJ1-1; D is uncertain. The CDR3 has 15 amino acids. V was trimmed by 0 bases and J by 4 bases, leaving 12 bases between them. In germline, CDR1 is LGHNA, CDR2 YSLEER. CDR3 loop: CASSQERGIGTEAFF. CDR3 DNA sequence: TGCGCCAGCAGCCAAGAAAGAGGAATCGGCACTGAAGCTTTCTTT.

The chain employs TRBV27 and TRBJ2-7; maybe TRBD1 (6 bases). Looked up from germline, CDR1 is MNHEY and CDR2 is SMNVEV (reference sequence). CDR3 length: 14 amino acids. With 5 bases removed from V and 3 bases from J, the gap between germline ends came to 14 bases. In DNA, the CDR3 is TGTGCCAGCAGTCCACTCGACAGGATCTACGAGCAGTACTTC. Its protein is CASSPLDRIYEQYF.

This clonotype occurred a few times. This chain links TRBV5-1 with TRBJ2-5; TRBD1 matches 9 bases. Germline V gene sequence: CDR1 SGHRS, CDR2 YFSETQ. The CDR3 is 14 amino acids. After removal of 7 bases from V and 4 bases from J, the junction contained 8 bases not matched to a gene. CDR3 residues: CASAGQGFRETQYF. CDR3 in DNA: TGCGCCAGCGCAGGACAGGGGTTTCGAGAGACCCAGTACTTC. The full variable domain, rest sourced from reference TRBV5-1 and TRBJ2-5, is KAGVTQTPRYLIKTRGQQVTLSCSPISGHRSVSWYQQTPGQGLQFLFEYFSETQRNKGNFPGRFSGRQFSNSRSEMNVSTLELGDSALYLCASAGQGFRETQYFGPGTRLLVL.

This clonotype was counted a few times. This chain uses TRBV2 with TRBJ2-1; no clear D gene. The CDR3 runs 14 residues. V lost 5 bases and J lost 1, with 9 bases in between. Germline CDR1 is SNHLY and CDR2 is FYNNEI. The CDR3 DNA reads TGTGCCAGCAGTAGGTCGGAATCCTACAATGAGCAGTTCTTC. This gives the protein CASSRSESYNEQFF.

This chain's CDR3 is CASSLERQGVTQYF. The CDR3 DNA follows: TGTGCCAGCAGCTTGGAGCGACAGGGGGTGACCCAGTACTTC. This chain connects TRBV5-5 to TRBJ2-5; 9 bases line up with TRBD1. The V and J ends lost 0 bases and 7 bases, in that order; junction bases with no gene match: 4. In germline, CDR1 is SGHKS, CDR2 YYEKEE (reference sequence). CDR3 length: 14 residues.

The chain couples TRBV6-1 to TRBJ2-1; D might be TRBD1 or TRBD2, each matching 5 bases. The CDR3 length is 18 residues. Germline loops: CDR1 MNHNS, CDR2 SASEGT. Trimming removed 5 bases from V and 0 bases from J, with 20 bases in between. The CDR3 DNA reads as TGTGCCAGCAGTCCCCCGCCCGGGACGCGCCCCTCCTACAATGAGCAGTTCTTC. Its protein product is CASSPPPGTRPSYNEQFF.

The V and J genes are TRBV6-5 and TRBJ2-4; 9 bases agree with TRBD1. V shed 0 bases and J 7 bases; nucleotides not matched to a gene: 10. Germline CDR1 is MNHEY and CDR2 is SVGAGI. CDR3 length: 17 residues. This CDR3 is CASSYSNPGQGGNIQYF. CDR3 DNA sequence: TGTGCCAGCAGTTACTCGAACCCGGGACAGGGCGGGAACATTCAGTACTTC.

This clonotype was observed many times. The chain carries TRBV20-1 and TRBJ2-3, with TRBD2 matching 8 bases. The ends lost 6 bases at V and 6 bases at J; junction bases unmatched: 14. The CDR3 covers 15 residues. Germline V gene sequence: CDR1 DFQATT, CDR2 SNEGSKA (reference sequence). CDR3 in DNA: TGCAGTGCCCGGGGGGGGGATACCCTCCAGGATACGCAGTATTTT. It translates to CSARGGDTLQDTQYF.

The chain uses TRBV4-3 and TRBJ2-7; D call uncertain. CDR3 size: 14 residues. The V end lost 1 base, the J end lost 5 bases, and 12 bases lay between the germline ends. Germline V CDR1 and CDR2: LGHNA, YSLEER. The CDR3 DNA reads TGCGCCAGCAGCCAAGTCGGCTATATCCACGAGCAGTACTTC. Its protein product is CASSQVGYIHEQYF.

J is TRBJ2-1 and V is TRBV20-1; 12 positions agree with TRBD2. V lost 0 bases to trimming and J lost 6 bases; unmatched junction nucleotides: 9. The CDR3 spans 17 residues. Germline V gene data show CDR1 as DFQATT and CDR2 as SNEGSKA (reference sequence). In DNA, the CDR3 is TGCAGTGCTAGAGACGTCACTAGCGGGAGGCTCGGCAATGAGCAGTTCTTC. Translating gives CSARDVTSGRLGNEQFF.

Here the CDR3 reads CSVEDGLAETQPETQYF. The CDR3 region has the DNA TGCAGCGTTGAAGATGGTCTAGCGGAGACCCAGCCTGAGACCCAGTACTTC. The chain combines TRBV29-1 with TRBJ2-5; 7 positions match TRBD2. The CDR3 loop spans 17 amino acids. Germline CDR1 is SQVTM and CDR2 is ANQGSEA. The V gene end was trimmed by 0 bases and the J gene end by 5 bases; junction bases not matched to a gene: 15.

This clonotype was detected many times. The V call is TRBV24-1, the J call TRBJ1-2; D remains ambiguous. Germline V gives CDR1 KGHDR, CDR2 SFDVKD. There are 14 residues in the CDR3. Trimming pared 4 bases from V and 8 bases from J, leaving 16 bases between. The CDR3 reads CATSDPGLPSGYTF. The CDR3 DNA is TGTGCCACCAGTGACCCTGGCCTGCCAAGCGGCTACACCTTC.

This clonotype was seen only a few times. The chain couples TRBV20-1 to TRBJ2-1, with a weak D call TRBD2 (5 bases). V lost 4 bases and J 7 bases, leaving 17 bases between the germline ends. The CDR3 consists of 14 residues. The germline CDR1 and CDR2 sequences are DFQATT and SNEGSKA (reference sequence). The CDR3 coding sequence is TGCAGTGCTACCAGGCCAAGCGGTGAGAATGAGCAGTTCTTC. Its translation: CSATRPSGENEQFF.

V is TRBV5-1 and J is TRBJ2-1; D tentatively reads TRBD1 or TRBD2 (5 bases each). Germline CDR1 and CDR2: SGHRS and YFSETQ. Trimming removed 0 bases at V and 10 bases at J, with 14 bases between. The CDR3 sequence is 14 residues long. The CDR3 sequence: CASSLDSGRGEQFF. The CDR3 DNA follows: TGCGCCAGCAGCTTGGACAGCGGCCGGGGCGAGCAGTTCTTC.

This clonotype was found a few times. The CDR3 DNA sequence: TGTGCCAGCAGCCCGACATTTCCCTATGGCTACACCTTC. As protein: CASSPTFPYGYTF. The chain employs TRBV12-3 or TRBV12-4 and TRBJ1-2; D gene ambiguous. The CDR3 spans 13 residues. Trimming cost V 6 bases and J 4 bases, with 12 bases left between them.

This clonotype was seen a few times. The chain employs TRBV9 and TRBJ1-2; D perhaps matches TRBD1 (6 bases). CDR1 and CDR2 from the germline V gene are SGDLS and YYNGEE. The CDR3 is made up of 15 amino acids. The germline V and J ends were trimmed by 4 bases and 3 bases, with 16 bases remaining between them. The CDR3 loop is CASSKGGGSHYGYTF. CDR3 nucleotide sequence: TGTGCCAGCAGCAAGGGGGGGGGCTCACACTATGGCTACACCTTC. Full variable domain (remainder filled in from reference TRBV9 and TRBJ1-2): DSGVTQTPKHLITATGQRVTLRCSPRSGDLSVYWYQQSLDQGLQFLIQYYNGEERAKGNILERFSAQQFPDLHSELNLSSLELGDSALYFCASSKGGGSHYGYTFGSGTRLTVV.

V is TRBV14 and J is TRBJ1-2, with 8 bases aligning to TRBD1. The length of the CDR3 is 15 residues. Germline V gene sequence: CDR1 SGHDN, CDR2 FVKESK. V was pared by 1 base and J by 5 bases, with 6 bases of the junction left unmatched. CDR3 in DNA: TGTGCCAGCAGCCAAGGAGCAGGGGGCGGGTATGGCTACACCTTC. This codes for CASSQGAGGGYGYTF.

This clonotype was counted at least ten times. This rearrangement joins TRBV19 to TRBJ2-1; possibly TRBD1 or TRBD2 for D (5 bases each). Looked up from germline, CDR1 is LNHDA and CDR2 is SQIVND (reference sequence). V was cut by 6 bases and J by 4 bases, with 16 bases left in between. This CDR3 spans 15 amino acids. This CDR3 reads CASRGTGADYNEQFF. In nucleotides, the CDR3 is TGTGCCAGTAGGGGTACCGGGGCAGATTACAATGAGCAGTTCTTC.

On this clonotype itself: An end of the junction does not agree with germline; a read error may underlie this. V gene TRBV3-1 combines with J gene TRBJ2-1; 13 bases map to TRBD2. In germline, CDR1 is LGHDT, CDR2 YNNKEL (reference sequence). The CDR3 is 15 amino acids. Written as DNA, the CDR3 is TGTGCCAGCAGACAAGCGACTAGCGGGGGGCCCCAATTCTTCTTC. Translation: CASRQATSGGPQFFF.

This clonotype was seen a few times. V and J are TRBV7-2 and TRBJ1-2; a weak D match, TRBD1 (6 bases). V shed 2 bases and J shed 4 bases, with 20 bases lying between them. Looked up from germline, CDR1 is SGHTA and CDR2 is FQGNSA. The CDR3 is 17 residues long. CDR3 nucleotide sequence: TGTGCCAGCAGCTTAAGGGACACCATAGGCTACGCCTATGGCTACACCTTC. Translation: CASSLRDTIGYAYGYTF. The full variable domain, with the rest looked up from reference TRBV7-2 and TRBJ1-2, is GAGVSQSPSNKVTEKGKDVELRCDPISGHTALYWYRQSLGQGLEFLIYFQGNSAPDKSGLPSDRFSAERTGGSVSTLTIQRTQQEDSAVYLCASSLRDTIGYAYGYTFGSGTRLTVV.

Note on this clonotype: Germline is not matched at one junction end, which may reflect a read error. The chain is built from TRBV11-3 and TRBJ2-7; 8 nucleotides match TRBD1. The CDR3 loop spans 14 amino acids. CDR1 and CDR2 from the germline V gene are SGHNT and YENEEA. The CDR3 DNA reads as TGTGCCAGCAGCTTAGGGGGACAGGCTTCCGAGCAGTGCTTC. This encodes CASSLGGQASEQCF.

This clonotype was observed a few times. This sequence joins TRBV7-2 and TRBJ2-7; 7 bases agree with TRBD2. The CDR3 is 13 amino acids. The ends lost 2 bases at V and 7 bases at J; junction bases unmatched: 5. CDR1 and CDR2 (germline): SGHTA, FQGNSA. The CDR3 nucleotides are TGTGCCAGCAGCTTACAGCCCGGGGGGGAGCAGTACTTC. Its translation is CASSLQPGGEQYF.

This rearrangement joins TRBV24-1 to TRBJ2-1, with TRBD1 matching 7 bases. The CDR3 has 14 amino acids. In germline, CDR1 is KGHDR, CDR2 SFDVKD. Trimming removed 10 bases from V and 8 bases from J; junction bases left unmatched: 13. The CDR3: CATADRVNVDEQFF. CDR3 nucleotides: TGTGCCACGGCCGACAGGGTTAATGTGGATGAGCAGTTCTTC.